A selection of T cell receptor beta chains follows, all from one sample in a study of blood T cell repertoires in COVID-19. The data were produced by immunoSEQ multiplex PCR, yet TCRdb's version contains in-frame clones alone and is incomplete. The sample has fewer than 400,000 clones, roughly 90% seen once. The sequenced sample was peripheral blood. All receptors come from a woman aged 25-40 years with COVID-19, enrolled during active disease. Both conserved end residues are part of each CDR3. Size values are once, few and many counts, or a class for expanded clones, and some rows have none.

j_gene: TRBJ1-6; abundance: NA; v_gene: TRBV5-1; CDR3aa: CASSSEGGQGAPLHF
j_gene: TRBJ2-7; abundance: NA; v_gene: TRBV18; CDR3aa: CASSPIASAYEQYF
j_gene: TRBJ2-7; abundance: few; v_gene: TRBV10-3; CDR3aa: CAISESGQGLPYEQYF
j_gene: TRBJ1-2; abundance: NA; v_gene: TRBV28; CDR3aa: CASSPSPLRSYGYTF
j_gene: TRBJ1-3; abundance: NA; v_gene: TRBV2; CDR3aa: CASSQLQGSGNTIYF
j_gene: TRBJ2-6; abundance: NA; v_gene: TRBV7-2; CDR3aa: CASSPGQTGANVLTF
j_gene: TRBJ1-5; abundance: NA; v_gene: TRBV2; CDR3aa: CASSVSQNQPQHF
j_gene: TRBJ2-7; abundance: NA; v_gene: TRBV9; CDR3aa: CASSVGDRFDEQYF
j_gene: TRBJ2-1; abundance: NA; v_gene: TRBV7-9; CDR3aa: CASSSQGGYNEQFF
j_gene: TRBJ1-3; abundance: NA; v_gene: TRBV7-9; CDR3aa: CASSHTETNTIYF
j_gene: TRBJ1-5; abundance: few; v_gene: TRBV2; CDR3aa: CASTGANQPQHF
j_gene: TRBJ2-5; abundance: few; v_gene: TRBV30; CDR3aa: CAWSGDRGRETQYF
j_gene: TRBJ1-4; abundance: NA; v_gene: TRBV30; CDR3aa: CAWSVGTDYEKLFF